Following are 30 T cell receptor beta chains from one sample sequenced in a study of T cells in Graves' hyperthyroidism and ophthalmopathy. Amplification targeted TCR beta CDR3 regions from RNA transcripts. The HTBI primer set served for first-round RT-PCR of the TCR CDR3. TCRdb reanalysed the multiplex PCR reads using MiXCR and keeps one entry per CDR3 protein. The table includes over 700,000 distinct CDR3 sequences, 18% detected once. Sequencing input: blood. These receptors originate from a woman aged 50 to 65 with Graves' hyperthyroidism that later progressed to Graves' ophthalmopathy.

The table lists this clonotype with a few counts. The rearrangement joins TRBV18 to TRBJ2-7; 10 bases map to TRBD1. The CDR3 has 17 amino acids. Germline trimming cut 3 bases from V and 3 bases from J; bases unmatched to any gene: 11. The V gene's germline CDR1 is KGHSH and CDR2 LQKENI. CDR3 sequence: CASSPGQGPFGSYEQYF. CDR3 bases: TGTGCCAGCTCACCGGGACAGGGGCCTTTTGGAAGCTACGAGCAGTACTTC. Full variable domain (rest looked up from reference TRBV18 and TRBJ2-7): NAGVMQNPRHLVRRRGQEARLRCSPMKGHSHVYWYRQLPEEGLKFMVYLQKENIIDESGMPKERFSAEFPKEGPSILRIQQVVRGDSAAYFCASSPGQGPFGSYEQYFGPGTRLTVT.

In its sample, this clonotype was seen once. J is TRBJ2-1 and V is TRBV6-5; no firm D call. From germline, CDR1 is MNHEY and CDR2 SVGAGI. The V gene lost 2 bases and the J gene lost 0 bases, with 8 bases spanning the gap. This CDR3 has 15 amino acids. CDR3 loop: CASSYVASSYNEQFF. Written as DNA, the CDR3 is TGTGCCAGCAGTTACGTGGCTAGCTCCTACAATGAGCAGTTCTTC.

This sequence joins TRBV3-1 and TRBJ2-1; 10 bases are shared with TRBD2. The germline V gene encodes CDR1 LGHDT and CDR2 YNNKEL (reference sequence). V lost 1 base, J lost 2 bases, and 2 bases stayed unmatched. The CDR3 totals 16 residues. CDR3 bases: TGTGCCAGCAGCCAAGGAGCGGGGGGGCCCTACAATGAGCAGTTCTTC. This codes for CASSQGAGGPYNEQFF.

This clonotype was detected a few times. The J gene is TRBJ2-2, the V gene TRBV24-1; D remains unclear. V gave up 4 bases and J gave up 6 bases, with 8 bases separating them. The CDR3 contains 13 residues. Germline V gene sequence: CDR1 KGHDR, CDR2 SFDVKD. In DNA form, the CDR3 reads TGTGCCACCAGTGACCCCTTTCCCGGGGAGCTGTTTTTT. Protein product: CATSDPFPGELFF.

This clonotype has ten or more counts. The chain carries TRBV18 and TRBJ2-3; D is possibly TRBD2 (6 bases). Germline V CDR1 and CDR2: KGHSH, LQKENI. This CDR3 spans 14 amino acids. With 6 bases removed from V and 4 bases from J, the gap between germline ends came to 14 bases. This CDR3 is CASSSEGEADTQYF. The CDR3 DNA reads TGTGCCAGCTCTTCGGAAGGGGAGGCAGATACGCAGTATTTT.

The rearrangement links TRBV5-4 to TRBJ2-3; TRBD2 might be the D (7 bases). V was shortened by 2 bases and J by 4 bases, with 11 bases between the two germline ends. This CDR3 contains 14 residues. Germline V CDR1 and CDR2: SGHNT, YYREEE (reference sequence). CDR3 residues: CASSLRGGPDTQYF. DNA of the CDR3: TGTGCCAGCAGCTTAAGGGGGGGCCCAGATACGCAGTATTTT.

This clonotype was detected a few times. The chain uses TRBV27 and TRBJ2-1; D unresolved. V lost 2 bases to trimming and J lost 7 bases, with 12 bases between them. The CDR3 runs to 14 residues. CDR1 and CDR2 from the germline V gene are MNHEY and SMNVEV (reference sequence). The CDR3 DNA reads TGTGCCAGCAGTTTACTTGGCCGACGGAATGAGCAGTTCTTC. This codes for CASSLLGRRNEQFF.

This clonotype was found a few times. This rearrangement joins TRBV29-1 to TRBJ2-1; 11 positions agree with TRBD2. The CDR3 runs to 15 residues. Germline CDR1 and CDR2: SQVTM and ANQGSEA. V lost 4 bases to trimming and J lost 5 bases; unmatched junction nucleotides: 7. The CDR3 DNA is TGCAGCGTTGCGCCTAGCGGGGGGACCAACAATGAGCAGTTCTTC. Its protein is CSVAPSGGTNNEQFF.

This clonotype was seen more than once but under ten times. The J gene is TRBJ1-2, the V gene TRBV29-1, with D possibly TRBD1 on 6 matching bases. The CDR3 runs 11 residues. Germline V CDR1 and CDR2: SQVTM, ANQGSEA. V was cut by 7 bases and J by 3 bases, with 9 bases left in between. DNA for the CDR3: TGCAGCGGGACAGAAGACTATGGCTACACCTTC. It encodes CSGTEDYGYTF.

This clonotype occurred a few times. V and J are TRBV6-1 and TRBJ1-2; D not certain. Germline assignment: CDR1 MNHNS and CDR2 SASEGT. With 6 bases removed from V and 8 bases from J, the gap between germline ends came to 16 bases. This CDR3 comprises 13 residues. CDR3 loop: CASSRAEGAGYTF. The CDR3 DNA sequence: TGTGCCAGCAGCCGGGCCGAGGGAGCCGGCTACACCTTC.

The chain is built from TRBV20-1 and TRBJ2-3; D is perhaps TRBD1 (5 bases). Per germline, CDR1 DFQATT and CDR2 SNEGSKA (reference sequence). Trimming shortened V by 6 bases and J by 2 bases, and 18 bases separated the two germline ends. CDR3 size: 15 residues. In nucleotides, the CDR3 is TGCAGTGCGCAAGGGGCTCTTGGGGCCACAGATACGCAGTATTTT. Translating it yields CSAQGALGATDTQYF.

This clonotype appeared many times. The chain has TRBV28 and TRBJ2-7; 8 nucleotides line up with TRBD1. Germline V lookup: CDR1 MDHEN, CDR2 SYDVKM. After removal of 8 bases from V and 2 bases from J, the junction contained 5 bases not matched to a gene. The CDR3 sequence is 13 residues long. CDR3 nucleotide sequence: TGTGCCAGCCGTACAGGGGGAGCCTACGAGCAGTACTTC. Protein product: CASRTGGAYEQYF.

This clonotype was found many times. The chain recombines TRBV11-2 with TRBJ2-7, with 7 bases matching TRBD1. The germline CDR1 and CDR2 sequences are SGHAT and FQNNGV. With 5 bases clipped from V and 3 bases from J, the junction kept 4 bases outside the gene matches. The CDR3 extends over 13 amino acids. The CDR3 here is CASSLTGIYEQYF. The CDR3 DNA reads TGTGCCAGCAGCCTGACAGGGATCTACGAGCAGTACTTC.

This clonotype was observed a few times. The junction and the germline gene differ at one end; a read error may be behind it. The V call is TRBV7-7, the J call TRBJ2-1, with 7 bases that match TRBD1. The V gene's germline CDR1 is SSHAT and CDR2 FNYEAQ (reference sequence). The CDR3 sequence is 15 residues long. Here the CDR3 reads CASSPSQGVINEQFF. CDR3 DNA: TGTGCTAGCAGCCCGAGTCAGGGGGTAATCAATGAGCAGTTCTTC.

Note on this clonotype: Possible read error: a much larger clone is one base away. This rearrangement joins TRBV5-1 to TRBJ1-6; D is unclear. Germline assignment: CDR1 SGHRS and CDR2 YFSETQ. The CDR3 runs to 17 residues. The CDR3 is CASSLNGPGSPLTPPHF. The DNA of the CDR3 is TGCGCCAGCAGCTTGAACGGTCCGGGGTCTCCCCTGACGCCCCCCCACTTT.

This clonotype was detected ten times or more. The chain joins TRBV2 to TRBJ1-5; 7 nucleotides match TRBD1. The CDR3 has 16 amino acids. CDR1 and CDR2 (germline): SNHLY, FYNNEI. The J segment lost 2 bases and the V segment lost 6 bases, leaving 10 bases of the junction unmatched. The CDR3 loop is CASSDPGGQGNQPQHF. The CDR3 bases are TGTGCCAGCAGCGACCCAGGCGGACAGGGCAATCAGCCCCAGCATTTT. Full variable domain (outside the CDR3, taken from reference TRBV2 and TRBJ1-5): EPEVTQTPSHQVTQMGQEVILRCVPISNHLYFYWYRQILGQKVEFLVSFYNNEISEKSEIFDDQFSVERPDGSNFTLKIRSTKLEDSAMYFCASSDPGGQGNQPQHFGDGTRLSIL.

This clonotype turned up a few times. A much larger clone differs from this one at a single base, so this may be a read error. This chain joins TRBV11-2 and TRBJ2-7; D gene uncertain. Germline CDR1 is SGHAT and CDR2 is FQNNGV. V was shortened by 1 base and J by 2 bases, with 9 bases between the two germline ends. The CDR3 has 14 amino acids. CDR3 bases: TGTGCCAGCAGCTTAGTTTTTTTCACCTACGAGCAGTACTTC. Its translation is CASSLVFFTYEQYF.

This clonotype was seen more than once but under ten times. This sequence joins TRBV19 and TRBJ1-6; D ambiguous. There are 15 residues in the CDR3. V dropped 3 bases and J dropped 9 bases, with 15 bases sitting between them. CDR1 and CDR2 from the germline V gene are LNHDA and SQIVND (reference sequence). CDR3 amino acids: CASSIVPAGGSPLHF. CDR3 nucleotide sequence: TGTGCCAGTAGTATCGTTCCGGCAGGAGGTTCACCCCTCCACTTT.

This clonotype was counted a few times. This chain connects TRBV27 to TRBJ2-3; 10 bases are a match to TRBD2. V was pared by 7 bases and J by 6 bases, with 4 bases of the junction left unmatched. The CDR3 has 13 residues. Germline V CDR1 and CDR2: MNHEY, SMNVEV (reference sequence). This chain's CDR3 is CASTQRGGDTQYF. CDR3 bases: TGTGCCAGCACACAGCGGGGGGGGGATACGCAGTATTTT.

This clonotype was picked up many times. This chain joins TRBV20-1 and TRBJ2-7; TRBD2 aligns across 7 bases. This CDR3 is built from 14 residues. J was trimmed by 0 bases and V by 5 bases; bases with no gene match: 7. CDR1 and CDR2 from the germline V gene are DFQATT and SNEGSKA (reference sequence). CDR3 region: CSAENSGGSYEQYF. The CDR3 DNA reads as TGCAGTGCTGAGAATTCGGGGGGCTCCTACGAGCAGTACTTC.

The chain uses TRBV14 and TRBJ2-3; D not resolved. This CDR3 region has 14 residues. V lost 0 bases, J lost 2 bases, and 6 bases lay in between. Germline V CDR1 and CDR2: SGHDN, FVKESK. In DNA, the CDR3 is TGTGCCAGCAGCCAAGACCAGTTCACAGATACGCAGTATTTT. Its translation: CASSQDQFTDTQYF.

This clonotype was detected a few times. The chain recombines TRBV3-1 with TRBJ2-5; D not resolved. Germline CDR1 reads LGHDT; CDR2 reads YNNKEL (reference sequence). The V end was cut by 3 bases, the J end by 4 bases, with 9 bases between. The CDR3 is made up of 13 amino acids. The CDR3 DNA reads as TGTGCCAGCAGCCACAACGGGTTAGAGACCCAGTACTTC. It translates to CASSHNGLETQYF.

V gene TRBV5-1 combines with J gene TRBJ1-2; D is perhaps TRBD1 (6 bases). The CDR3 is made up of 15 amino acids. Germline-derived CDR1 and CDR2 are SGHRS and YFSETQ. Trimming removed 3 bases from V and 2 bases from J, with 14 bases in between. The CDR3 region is CASSYYRQANYGYTF. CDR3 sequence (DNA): TGCGCCAGCAGCTACTACCGACAGGCGAACTATGGCTACACCTTC. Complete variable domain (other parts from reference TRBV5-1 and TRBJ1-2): KAGVTQTPRYLIKTRGQQVTLSCSPISGHRSVSWYQQTPGQGLQFLFEYFSETQRNKGNFPGRFSGRQFSNSRSEMNVSTLELGDSALYLCASSYYRQANYGYTFGSGTRLTVV.

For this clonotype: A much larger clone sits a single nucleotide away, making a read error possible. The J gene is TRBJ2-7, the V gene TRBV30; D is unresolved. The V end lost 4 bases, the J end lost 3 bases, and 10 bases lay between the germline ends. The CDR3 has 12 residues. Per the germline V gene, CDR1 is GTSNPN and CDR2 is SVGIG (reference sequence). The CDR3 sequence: CAWTGRNYEQYF. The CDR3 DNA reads TGTGCCTGGACGGGCAGAAACTACGAGCAGTACTTC.

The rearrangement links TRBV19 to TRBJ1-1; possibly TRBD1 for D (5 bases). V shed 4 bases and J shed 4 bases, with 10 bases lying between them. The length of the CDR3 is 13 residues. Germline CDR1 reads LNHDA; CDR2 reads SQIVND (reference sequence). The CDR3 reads CASSKGLSTEAFF. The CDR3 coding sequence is TGTGCCAGTAGTAAGGGGCTGAGCACTGAAGCTTTCTTT.

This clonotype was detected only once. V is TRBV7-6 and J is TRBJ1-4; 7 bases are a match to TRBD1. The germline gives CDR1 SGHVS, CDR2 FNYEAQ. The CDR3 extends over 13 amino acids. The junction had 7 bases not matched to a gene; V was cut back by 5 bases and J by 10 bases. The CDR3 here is CASSDGRDRKLFF. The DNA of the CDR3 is TGTGCCAGCAGCGATGGGAGGGACAGAAAACTGTTTTTT.

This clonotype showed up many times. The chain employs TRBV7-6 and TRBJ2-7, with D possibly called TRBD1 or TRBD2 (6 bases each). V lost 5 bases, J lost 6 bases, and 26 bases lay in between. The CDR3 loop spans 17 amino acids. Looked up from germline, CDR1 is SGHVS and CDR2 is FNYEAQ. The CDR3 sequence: CASSPSLGGSPTIEQYF. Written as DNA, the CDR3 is TGTGCCAGCAGCCCCTCCTTAGGGGGGTCCCCTACGATCGAGCAGTACTTC. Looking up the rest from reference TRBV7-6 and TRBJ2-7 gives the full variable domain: GAGVSQSPRYKVTKRGQDVALRCDPISGHVSLYWYRQALGQGPEFLTYFNYEAQQDKSGLPNDRFSAERPEGSISTLTIQRTEQRDSAMYRCASSPSLGGSPTIEQYFGPGTRLTVT.

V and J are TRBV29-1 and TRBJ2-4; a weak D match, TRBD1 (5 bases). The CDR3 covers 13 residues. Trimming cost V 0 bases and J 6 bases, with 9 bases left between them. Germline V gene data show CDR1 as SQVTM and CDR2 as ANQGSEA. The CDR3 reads CSVEETQGNIQYF. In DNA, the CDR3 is TGCAGCGTTGAAGAAACGCAGGGAAACATTCAGTACTTC.

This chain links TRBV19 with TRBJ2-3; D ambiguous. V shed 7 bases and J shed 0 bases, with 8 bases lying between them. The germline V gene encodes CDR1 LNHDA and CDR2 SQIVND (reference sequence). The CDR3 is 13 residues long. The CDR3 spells CASMSGSTDTQYF. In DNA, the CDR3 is TGTGCCAGTATGTCTGGTAGCACAGATACGCAGTATTTT.

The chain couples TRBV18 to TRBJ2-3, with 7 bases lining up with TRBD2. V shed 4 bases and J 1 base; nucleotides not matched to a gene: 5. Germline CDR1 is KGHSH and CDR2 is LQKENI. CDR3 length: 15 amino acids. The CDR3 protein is CASSRSGDRTDTQYF. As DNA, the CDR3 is TGTGCCAGCTCACGGAGCGGGGACCGCACAGATACGCAGTATTTT. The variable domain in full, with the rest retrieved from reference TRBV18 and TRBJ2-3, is NAGVMQNPRHLVRRRGQEARLRCSPMKGHSHVYWYRQLPEEGLKFMVYLQKENIIDESGMPKERFSAEFPKEGPSILRIQQVVRGDSAAYFCASSRSGDRTDTQYFGPGTRLTVL.